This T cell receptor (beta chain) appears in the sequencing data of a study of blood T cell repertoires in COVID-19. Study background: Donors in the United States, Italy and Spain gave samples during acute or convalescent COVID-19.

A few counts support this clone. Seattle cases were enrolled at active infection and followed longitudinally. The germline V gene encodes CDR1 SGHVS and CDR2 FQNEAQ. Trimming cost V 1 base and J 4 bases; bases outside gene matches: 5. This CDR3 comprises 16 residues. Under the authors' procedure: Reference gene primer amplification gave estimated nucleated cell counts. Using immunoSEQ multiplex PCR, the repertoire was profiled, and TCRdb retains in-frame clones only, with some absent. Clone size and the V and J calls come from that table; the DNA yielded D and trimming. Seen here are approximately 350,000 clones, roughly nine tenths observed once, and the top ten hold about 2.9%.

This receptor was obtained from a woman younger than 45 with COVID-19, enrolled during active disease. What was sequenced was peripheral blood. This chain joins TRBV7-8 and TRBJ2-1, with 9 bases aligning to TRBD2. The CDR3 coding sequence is TGTGCCAGCAGCTTAGTTGTGACTAGCGGTTACAATGAGCAGTTCTTC. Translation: CASSLVVTSGYNEQFF.